This T cell receptor (beta chain) was captured in a study of blood T cell repertoires in COVID-19. In the study overall: From the United States, Italy and Spain came samples of acute and convalescent COVID-19. The analysed material was cDNA or gDNA that came from T cells, B-cell-depleted T cells, or PBMCs.

Libraries were prepared by immunoSEQ multiplex PCR; TCRdb keeps only in-frame clonotypes and omits some of them. Of roughly 69,000 clones listed, roughly nine tenths are singletons. CDR3 length equals 13 residues. V lost 4 bases to trimming and J lost 6 bases; unmatched junction nucleotides: 4. Germline loops: CDR1 SGHRS, CDR2 YFSETQ. The sample was peripheral blood. The chain links TRBV5-1 to TRBJ2-4; 7 bases are shared with TRBD2. The receptor was derived from a man aged 45-60 years with active COVID-19. This CDR3 reads CASSLAEVNIQYF. The CDR3 DNA reads as TGCGCCAGCAGCCTAGCGGAGGTAAACATTCAGTACTTC. Full variable domain (remainder filled in from reference TRBV5-1 and TRBJ2-4): KAGVTQTPRYLIKTRGQQVTLSCSPISGHRSVSWYQQTPGQGLQFLFEYFSETQRNKGNFPGRFSGRQFSNSRSEMNVSTLELGDSALYLCASSLAEVNIQYFGAGTRLSVL.